This entry is about one T cell receptor (beta chain). CDR3 length: 15 residues. Germline V lookup: CDR1 MNHEY, CDR2 SVGAGI. V was pared by 5 bases and J by 2 bases, with 12 bases between. This entry comes from a study of blood T cell repertoires in COVID-19. Study background: Material from acute and convalescent COVID-19 was sourced from the United States, Italy and Spain. T cells, B-cell-depleted T cells, or PBMCs supplied cDNA or gDNA.

Only in-frame clones appear in the TCRdb table, and some are missing; sequencing was by immunoSEQ multiplex PCR. The data show fewer than 250,000 clones, with around 85% seen just once and approximately 0.69% held by the top ten. The chain links TRBV6-5 to TRBJ1-4, with no clear D. The TCR comes from a man aged 35 to 55 with acute or convalescent COVID-19. Sequenced: peripheral blood. Here the CDR3 reads CASSITGLTNEKLFF. Written as DNA, the CDR3 is TGTGCCAGCAGTATTACGGGGTTGACTAATGAAAAACTGTTTTTT.